A single sample is the source of the 30 T cell receptor beta chains below, sequenced in a study of cytomegalovirus exposure and HLA in healthy donors. Researchers ran the PCR with 60 Vbeta and 13 Jbeta primers. Sequenced by immunoSEQ multiplex PCR; TCRdb stores in-frame clones only, minus some. The data show 150,000 to 200,000 clones, approximately 73% seen once. Sequencing used PBMCs. The source of these receptors is a man aged 45-60 years in good health and CMV-seronegative.

This clone was observed a single time. The chain combines TRBV10-3 with TRBJ1-2, with 8 bases matching TRBD1. V trimming: 3 bases; J trimming: 8 bases; junction bases outside the gene matches: 8. This CDR3 spans 14 amino acids. Germline loops: CDR1 ENHRY, CDR2 SYGVKD. CDR3 protein: CAISDRGQEWGYTF. The CDR3 bases are TGTGCCATCAGTGACAGGGGGCAGGAGTGGGGCTACACCTTC.

The chain uses TRBV9 and TRBJ1-4; no firm D call. V lost 4 bases and J lost 8, with 15 bases in between. From germline, CDR1 is SGDLS and CDR2 YYNGEE. The CDR3 totals 14 residues. The CDR3 reads CASSPWRGNEKLFF. The DNA of the CDR3 is TGTGCCAGCAGCCCTTGGAGAGGGAACGAAAAACTGTTTTTT. Variable domain in full (rest from reference TRBV9 and TRBJ1-4): DSGVTQTPKHLITATGQRVTLRCSPRSGDLSVYWYQQSLDQGLQFLIQYYNGEERAKGNILERFSAQQFPDLHSELNLSSLELGDSALYFCASSPWRGNEKLFFGSGTQLSVL.

This clone was observed a few times. V is TRBV28 and J is TRBJ2-6; TRBD1 might be the D (6 bases). The V gene lost 8 bases and the J gene lost 0 bases, with 8 bases spanning the gap. Germline lookup yields CDR1 MDHEN and CDR2 SYDVKM. CDR3 length equals 14 residues. CDR3 nucleotide sequence: TGTGCCAGCGGGGGCCTCTCTGGGGCCAACGTCCTGACTTTC. Amino acids: CASGGLSGANVLTF.

V and J are TRBV28 and TRBJ1-2; D gene unclear. The CDR3 totals 13 residues. Trimming took off 7 bases at V and 3 bases at J, with 12 bases between the two ends. Germline values: CDR1 MDHEN, CDR2 SYDVKM. CDR3 DNA sequence: TGTGCCAGCATCCCCCAATGGCACTATGGCTACACCTTC. Protein: CASIPQWHYGYTF.

This clone has just one count. The V gene is TRBV2, the J gene TRBJ2-1; weak D call: TRBD1 (6 bases). The CDR3 is 12 amino acids. CDR1 SNHLY and CDR2 FYNNEI come from the germline V gene. Trimming removed 6 bases at V and 7 bases at J, with 10 bases between. The CDR3 sequence: CASSSDRNEQFF. The CDR3 nucleotides are TGTGCCAGCAGCTCCGACAGGAATGAGCAGTTCTTC.

Concerning this clone itself: The same CDR3 arises from other DNA sequences in this sample as well. The J gene is TRBJ2-7, the V gene TRBV29-1; 11 bases are shared with TRBD1. The CDR3 spans 12 residues. J lost 7 bases, V lost 7 bases, and 6 bases had no gene match. The germline V gene has CDR1 SQVTM and CDR2 ANQGSEA. The CDR3: CSAGQGAREQYF. The DNA of the CDR3 is TGCAGCGCCGGACAGGGGGCCAGGGAGCAGTACTTC.

This clone was seen more than once but under ten times. The chain carries TRBV18 and TRBJ1-5; possible D gene TRBD1, 5 bases. The CDR3 is made up of 17 amino acids. In germline, CDR1 is KGHSH, CDR2 LQKENI. Trimming took off 3 bases at V and 7 bases at J, with 22 bases between the two ends. The CDR3 coding sequence is TGTGCCAGCTCACCGAGGCAGACTACTCGGGGGGGACAGCCCCAGCATTTT. It translates to CASSPRQTTRGGQPQHF.

The J gene is TRBJ2-1, the V gene TRBV29-1, with 12 bases that match TRBD2. Germline V gives CDR1 SQVTM, CDR2 ANQGSEA. After removal of 3 bases from V and 8 bases from J, the junction contained 5 bases not matched to a gene. The CDR3 is 14 residues long. The CDR3 DNA follows: TGCAGCGTTGAGGCACTAGCGGGGGGATATGAGCAGTTCTTC. Translating gives CSVEALAGGYEQFF.

The J gene is TRBJ2-2, the V gene TRBV5-1, with D possibly being TRBD2 (6 bases). V was shortened by 3 bases and J by 5 bases, with 11 bases between the two germline ends. The CDR3 contains 14 residues. Germline-derived CDR1 and CDR2 are SGHRS and YFSETQ. As DNA, the CDR3 is TGCGCCAGCAGCTCCAACAGCGGGACCGGGGAGCTGTTTTTT. It encodes CASSSNSGTGELFF.

The J gene is TRBJ2-1, the V gene TRBV7-9; D call uncertain. The CDR3 length is 14 residues. V lost 0 bases, J lost 10 bases, and 13 bases lay in between. The germline gives CDR1 SEHNR, CDR2 FQNEAQ (reference sequence). The CDR3 nucleotides read TGTGCCAGCAGCTTAGCGAAGGTCCCCAGGGAGCAGTTCTTC. Protein: CASSLAKVPREQFF.

As concerns this clone: One junction end does not reproduce the germline sequence, and a read error may be involved. J is TRBJ1-1 and V is TRBV7-2, with 8 positions matching TRBD1. CDR1 SGHTA and CDR2 FQGNSA come from the germline V gene. The CDR3 loop spans 12 amino acids. Here the CDR3 DNA reads TGTGCCAGCAGATTAGACAGGGGAAAAGCTTTCTTT. Residues: CASRLDRGKAFF.

V is TRBV27 and J is TRBJ1-4; the match to TRBD1 covers 8 bases. The J segment lost 7 bases and the V segment lost 4 bases, leaving 5 bases of the junction unmatched. The CDR3 has 14 amino acids. Per the germline V gene, CDR1 is MNHEY and CDR2 is SMNVEV (reference sequence). The CDR3 DNA sequence: TGTGCCAGCAGTTCTCAGGGGGCCGGTGAAAAACTGTTTTTT. It is translated as CASSSQGAGEKLFF.

The chain employs TRBV5-8 and TRBJ1-4; the D gene is possibly TRBD1 (5 bases). CDR1 is SGHTS and CDR2 is YDEGEE in the germline V gene. The CDR3 runs 15 residues. V was shortened by 4 bases and J by 0 bases, with 10 bases between the two germline ends. DNA for the CDR3: TGTGCCAGCAGCCAATCCAGGGCAACTAATGAAAAACTGTTTTTT. Amino acid sequence: CASSQSRATNEKLFF.

The chain carries TRBV4-2 and TRBJ2-5, with a weak D call TRBD1 (5 bases). V was clipped by 0 bases and J by 10 bases, with 18 bases between them. This CDR3 spans 15 amino acids. CDR1 and CDR2 (germline): LGHNA, YNFKEQ. Here the CDR3 reads CASSQDLQAGSFQYF. In DNA form, the CDR3 reads TGTGCCAGCAGCCAAGATTTACAGGCTGGATCTTTCCAGTACTTC.

CDR3 amino acids: CASSYSGTGPSYEQYF. The CDR3 DNA is TGTGCCAGCAGTTACTCGGGGACAGGACCATCCTACGAGCAGTACTTC. This chain joins TRBV6-5 and TRBJ2-5; 8 nucleotides agree with TRBD1. TRBJ2-7 explains the end of the DNA better; the J call may be wrong. This CDR3 has 16 residues. From germline, CDR1 is MNHEY and CDR2 SVGAGI.

The gene calls are TRBV6-1 and TRBJ2-1; the D gene is possibly TRBD2 (5 bases). V dropped 11 bases and J dropped 5 bases, with 7 bases sitting between them. This CDR3 is built from 10 residues. CDR1 and CDR2 from the germline V gene are MNHNS and SASEGT. The CDR3 DNA reads TGTGCCCTGAGGGACAATGAGCAGTTCTTC. It translates to CALRDNEQFF.

The chain links TRBV2 to TRBJ1-3, with 7 bases fitting TRBD1. This CDR3 spans 16 amino acids. V lost 0 bases and J lost 5; bases outside the gene matches: 7. Germline values: CDR1 SNHLY, CDR2 FYNNEI. CDR3: CASSEAPGQRRNTIYF. CDR3 bases: TGTGCCAGCAGTGAAGCTCCGGGACAGAGGAGAAACACCATATATTTT. The full variable domain, rest sourced from reference TRBV2 and TRBJ1-3, is EPEVTQTPSHQVTQMGQEVILRCVPISNHLYFYWYRQILGQKVEFLVSFYNNEISEKSEIFDDQFSVERPDGSNFTLKIRSTKLEDSAMYFCASSEAPGQRRNTIYFGEGSWLTVV.

The rearrangement uses TRBV5-1 and TRBJ2-1, with 9 bases aligning to TRBD2. The CDR3 covers 15 residues. V lost 3 bases to trimming and J lost 5 bases; unmatched junction nucleotides: 6. Germline CDR1 reads SGHRS; CDR2 reads YFSETQ. For the CDR3, the DNA is TGCGCCAGCAGCTCTATAGCGGGGGCCAACAATGAGCAGTTCTTC. Protein product: CASSSIAGANNEQFF.

The V gene is TRBV6-5, the J gene TRBJ1-4, with 11 bases aligning to TRBD1. Germline V gives CDR1 MNHEY, CDR2 SVGAGI. V trimming: 5 bases; J trimming: 10 bases; junction bases outside the gene matches: 9. This CDR3 contains 15 residues. The DNA of the CDR3 is TGTGCCAGCAGTCCTCCCGGACAGGGGGCTAGAAAACTGTTTTTT. Its protein product is CASSPPGQGARKLFF.

V is TRBV7-6 and J is TRBJ2-3, with unresolved D. Germline loops: CDR1 SGHVS, CDR2 FNYEAQ. The germline V and J ends were trimmed by 5 bases and 4 bases, with 4 bases remaining between them. The CDR3 is 11 amino acids. The CDR3 loop is CASSLSDTQYF. In nucleotides, the CDR3 is TGTGCCAGCAGCCTCTCAGATACGCAGTATTTT.

The genes are TRBV19 and TRBJ2-7; TRBD1 matches 8 bases. The CDR3 extends over 14 amino acids. Unmatched junction bases numbered 6, after V lost 6 bases and J lost 2 bases. Per germline, CDR1 LNHDA and CDR2 SQIVND (reference sequence). Here the CDR3 reads CASRDRAGPYEQYF. CDR3 nucleotides: TGTGCCAGTAGGGACAGGGCCGGGCCCTACGAGCAGTACTTC.

V usage is TRBV5-1 and J usage is TRBJ1-4, with 11 positions matching TRBD1. The CDR3 extends over 15 amino acids. Trimming cost V 3 bases and J 8 bases; bases outside gene matches: 6. The germline V gene has CDR1 SGHRS and CDR2 YFSETQ. The CDR3 region has the DNA TGCGCCAGCAGCTCCGGGACAGGGGGGAAGGAAAAACTGTTTTTT. Protein sequence: CASSSGTGGKEKLFF.

A single count supports this clone. The chain uses TRBV29-1 and TRBJ2-5; TRBD2 aligns across 14 bases. The V and J ends lost 6 bases and 4 bases, in that order; junction bases with no gene match: 4. This CDR3 has 14 residues. Germline CDR1 is SQVTM and CDR2 is ANQGSEA. CDR3 DNA sequence: TGCAGCGTGACGGGACTAGCGGGGGCAGAGACCCAGTACTTC. It codes for CSVTGLAGAETQYF. Based on the CDR3 plus reference TRBV29-1 and TRBJ2-5, the full variable domain is SAVISQKPSRDICQRGTSLTIQCQVDSQVTMMFWYRQQPGQSLTLIATANQGSEATYESGFVIDKFPISRPNLTFSTLTVSNMSPEDSSIYLCSVTGLAGAETQYFGPGTRLLVL.

CDR3 DNA: TGTGCCAGTAGTAACAGTTACTACGAGCAGTACTTC. It is translated as CASSNSYYEQYF. V gene TRBV19 combines with J gene TRBJ2-7; D uncertain. Germline CDR1 and CDR2: LNHDA and SQIVND (reference sequence). Deletions cut 4 bases from V and 3 bases from J, with 7 bases between. This CDR3 has 12 residues.

The V and J genes are TRBV5-6 and TRBJ2-5; TRBD2 matches at 12 bases. The CDR3 sequence is 16 residues long. The trim removed 2 bases at V and 4 bases at J, leaving 6 bases unmatched. Per germline, CDR1 SGHDT and CDR2 YYEEEE. The CDR3: CASSFSSGGARETQYF. The CDR3 bases are TGTGCCAGCAGCTTTTCTAGCGGGGGGGCACGAGAGACCCAGTACTTC.

This chain connects TRBV28 to TRBJ1-1; 9 bases line up with TRBD1. The trim removed 1 base at V and 11 bases at J, leaving 2 bases unmatched. The CDR3 sequence is 12 residues long. The germline V gene has CDR1 MDHEN and CDR2 SYDVKM. CDR3 DNA: TGTGCCAGCAGTTTATTGGGACAGGGTGCTTTCTTT. Protein: CASSLLGQGAFF.

The J gene is TRBJ1-1, the V gene TRBV6-6; TRBD1 is a possible D gene (5 bases). The CDR3 consists of 14 residues. Trimming removed 5 bases from V and 1 base from J, with 11 bases in between. Germline assignment: CDR1 MNHNY and CDR2 SVGAGI (reference sequence). The CDR3, as DNA: TGTGCCAGCAGTCCGGGACTGCCGAACACTGAAGCTTTCTTT. It codes for CASSPGLPNTEAFF.

The table lists this clone with a few counts. V usage is TRBV7-9 and J usage is TRBJ1-5; 9 bases are shared with TRBD1. The CDR3 totals 16 residues. The germline V gene has CDR1 SEHNR and CDR2 FQNEAQ (reference sequence). The trim removed 2 bases at V and 5 bases at J, leaving 7 bases unmatched. CDR3 sequence reads: CASSLSPGQGDQPQHF. The CDR3 DNA follows: TGTGCCAGCAGCTTAAGTCCGGGACAGGGTGATCAGCCCCAGCATTTT.

This chain joins TRBV6-6 and TRBJ1-3; D might be TRBD1 (6 bases). The V end lost 5 bases, the J end lost 0 bases, and 14 bases lay between the germline ends. The CDR3 covers 16 residues. The germline CDR1 and CDR2 sequences are MNHNY and SVGAGI (reference sequence). The CDR3 bases are TGTGCCAGCAGTCTTTCCGGGACACTCTCTGGAAACACCATATATTTT. It specifies CASSLSGTLSGNTIYF.

This chain connects TRBV5-1 to TRBJ2-6; 8 positions agree with TRBD1. The CDR3 extends over 15 amino acids. In germline, CDR1 is SGHRS, CDR2 YFSETQ. V dropped 5 bases and J dropped 15; count of bases not matched to a gene: 16. The CDR3 spells CASRFSQDRAPDLTF. The CDR3 DNA reads as TGCGCCAGCAGGTTCTCCCAGGACAGGGCCCCCGACCTGACTTTC.